The clone carrying this T cell receptor (beta chain) was observed at least ten times. What it binds is not known. Germline-derived CDR1 and CDR2 are SGHTA and FQGNSA. The CDR3 runs 13 residues. Trimming removed 5 bases from V and 4 bases from J; junction bases left unmatched: 4. UMIs and a universal primer site were added when TCR cDNA was made by 5'RACE template switching. TCRdb re-derived calls from the 5' RACE reads in MiXCR, one entry per CDR3 protein. The sample carries about 220,000 distinct CDR3 sequences, about 3% recorded once. This sample is drawn from a study of T cells after yellow fever vaccination. Study results and caveats: A small share of clonotypes appeared in both CD4 and CD8 compartments. Most clones from primary vaccination resurfaced after the booster (roughly 96% CD4, 88% CD8).

The chain has TRBV7-2 and TRBJ2-7, with 8 bases matching TRBD1. The sequence was obtained from a man aged 18-30 years who received the YFV17D yellow fever vaccine. Material: CD4+ T cells sorted from PBMCs, obtained 10 days after the yellow fever booster vaccination. As DNA, the CDR3 is TGTGCCAGCAGCCCCGACAGGGGTTACGAGCAGTACTTC. Translating it yields CASSPDRGYEQYF. The variable domain in full, completed from reference TRBV7-2 and TRBJ2-7, reads GAGVSQSPSNKVTEKGKDVELRCDPISGHTALYWYRQSLGQGLEFLIYFQGNSAPDKSGLPSDRFSAERTGGSVSTLTIQRTQQEDSAVYLCASSPDRGYEQYFGPGTRLTVT.